Described below is a single T cell receptor (beta chain) sequence and its context. The sample comes from a study of blood T cell repertoires in COVID-19. In the study overall: Sites in the United States, Italy and Spain provided acute and convalescent COVID-19 samples. Nucleic acid was either cDNA or gDNA, and it came from T cells, B-cell-depleted T cells, or PBMCs.

The table came from immunoSEQ multiplex PCR; TCRdb's copy has only in-frame clones and leaves some out. The table lists some 250,000 clones, roughly 86% of them singletons, with just over 3% in the top ten. V gave up 0 bases and J gave up 8 bases, with 5 bases separating them. The CDR3 runs to 12 residues. Germline V gives CDR1 SGDLS, CDR2 YYNGEE. The receptor's source is a woman younger than 45 who had recovered from COVID-19. V gene TRBV9 combines with J gene TRBJ2-2, with D hard to call. The specimen was peripheral blood. The CDR3 nucleotides are TGTGCCAGCAGCGTAGTACGGGGGGAGCTGTTTTTT. Translation gives CASSVVRGELFF.